A single sample gave rise to the 5 T cell receptor beta chains below, sequenced in a study of blood T cell repertoires in COVID-19. Using immunoSEQ multiplex PCR, the repertoire was profiled, and TCRdb retains in-frame clones only, with some absent. The table lists roughly 160,000 clones, around nine tenths of them singletons. Specimen: peripheral blood. These receptors were collected from a woman aged 70-85 years with COVID-19, enrolled during active disease.

This chain uses TRBV5-1 with TRBJ1-6, with D maybe TRBD1 (6 bases). This CDR3 is built from 14 residues. V dropped 0 bases and J dropped 5 bases, with 6 bases sitting between them. The germline V gene has CDR1 SGHRS and CDR2 YFSETQ. The CDR3 DNA reads as TGCGCCAGCAGCTTGGACAGGGATAATTCACCCCTCCACTTT. Residues: CASSLDRDNSPLHF.

The rearrangement links TRBV7-2 to TRBJ2-1; TRBD2 matches 12 bases. The CDR3 covers 15 residues. Germline V lookup: CDR1 SGHTA, CDR2 FQGNSA. The V gene end was trimmed by 2 bases and the J gene end by 8 bases; junction bases not matched to a gene: 4. The CDR3 DNA is TGTGCCAGCAGCTTATCTAGCGGGGGGGGCGATGAGCAGTTCTTC. This translates into CASSLSSGGGDEQFF.

The genes are TRBV7-9 and TRBJ1-1; D not resolved. Trimming left V 1 base short and J 7 bases short, with 16 bases between. The CDR3 covers 15 residues. The germline gives CDR1 SEHNR, CDR2 FQNEAQ (reference sequence). The CDR3 coding sequence is TGTGCCAGCAGCTTAGACGGCGGCAGTACTATTGAAGCTTTCTTT. Amino acid sequence: CASSLDGGSTIEAFF.

V is TRBV5-1 and J is TRBJ2-3; maybe TRBD1 (5 bases). The CDR3 is 13 amino acids. V lost 5 bases to trimming and J lost 5 bases, with 12 bases between them. Germline assignment: CDR1 SGHRS and CDR2 YFSETQ. CDR3 sequence: CASRGQGGDTQYF. In nucleotides, the CDR3 is TGCGCCAGCAGGGGTCAGGGCGGAGATACGCAGTATTTT.

This chain connects TRBV5-1 to TRBJ1-6; TRBD1 aligns across 11 bases. Trimming removed 3 bases from V and 10 bases from J; junction bases left unmatched: 3. Germline-derived CDR1 and CDR2 are SGHRS and YFSETQ. CDR3 length: 14 residues. As DNA, the CDR3 is TGCGCCAGCAGCTCGGGACAGGGGGGATCACCCCTCCACTTT. It is translated as CASSSGQGGSPLHF.